These T cell receptor beta chains were read from a single sample in a study of T cell responses to AZD1222 COVID-19 vaccine. Using immunoSEQ multiplex PCR, the repertoire was profiled, and TCRdb retains in-frame clones only, with some absent. Of 95,000 to 150,000 clones listed, about nine tenths are singletons. The sequenced sample was peripheral blood, obtained 28 days after the second AZD1222 dose. All receptors come from an adult who received the AZD1222 COVID-19 vaccine. CDR3s include the opening cysteine and the closing phenylalanine or tryptophan. The D gene is left open where the match is weak. A clone size is listed for some rows: how often the clone was seen (once, few, many), or a class if it is expanded.

j_call: TRBJ2-1; clone_size: NA; v_call: TRBV3-1/TRBV3-2; cdr3_length: 14; d_call: NA; cdr3_nt: TGTGCCAGCAGCCCCTCGTACGGAATGGATGAGCAGTTCTTC; cdr3_aa: CASSPSYGMDEQFF
j_call: TRBJ1-1; clone_size: NA; v_call: TRBV18; cdr3_length: 13; d_call: NA; cdr3_nt: TGTGCCAGCTCATCACAGGGAGGGACTGAAGCTTTCTTT; cdr3_aa: CASSSQGGTEAFF
j_call: TRBJ2-5; clone_size: NA; v_call: TRBV7-2; cdr3_length: 14; d_call: TRBD2; cdr3_nt: TGTGCCAGCAGCTTAGGACTAGCGATGGAGACCCAGTACTTC; cdr3_aa: CASSLGLAMETQYF
j_call: TRBJ2-1; clone_size: NA; v_call: TRBV21-1; cdr3_length: 17; d_call: NA; cdr3_nt: TGTGCCAGCAGCAAATGTTACATGAGTGGAACCTACAATGAGCAGTTCTTC; cdr3_aa: CASSKCYMSGTYNEQFF
j_call: TRBJ2-2; clone_size: NA; v_call: TRBV2; cdr3_length: 12; d_call: NA; cdr3_nt: TGTGCCAGCAGGGTCGACGTCGGGGAGCTGTTTTTT; cdr3_aa: CASRVDVGELFF
j_call: TRBJ2-2; clone_size: NA; v_call: TRBV27; cdr3_length: 17; d_call: TRBD1; cdr3_nt: TGTGCCAGCAGCCAATACAATCTACAGGGGAGCACCGGGGAGCTGTTTTTT; cdr3_aa: CASSQYNLQGSTGELFF
j_call: TRBJ2-1; clone_size: NA; v_call: TRBV13; cdr3_length: 14; d_call: NA; cdr3_nt: TGTGCCAGCAGCCCCCGGACCAAGGTCAATGAGCAGTTCTTC; cdr3_aa: CASSPRTKVNEQFF
j_call: TRBJ1-2; clone_size: NA; v_call: TRBV7-9; cdr3_length: 16; d_call: TRBD1; cdr3_nt: TGTGCCAGCAGCTCCTATCGGACAGGGGGCGTATATGGCTACACCTTC; cdr3_aa: CASSSYRTGGVYGYTF
j_call: TRBJ1-1; clone_size: NA; v_call: TRBV9; cdr3_length: 16; d_call: TRBD1; cdr3_nt: TGTGCCAGCAGCCAGGGGGGCCTCCCGGCAAACACTGAAGCTTTCTTT; cdr3_aa: CASSQGGLPANTEAFF
j_call: TRBJ2-7; clone_size: NA; v_call: TRBV18; cdr3_length: 15; d_call: NA; cdr3_nt: TGTGCCAGCTCACCACTAGGGACAGCGGGCGACGAGCAGTACTTC; cdr3_aa: CASSPLGTAGDEQYF
j_call: TRBJ2-7; clone_size: once; v_call: TRBV27; cdr3_length: 13; d_call: NA; cdr3_nt: TGTGCCAGCAGTATCATCCAGGGAGGCGAGCAGTACTTC; cdr3_aa: CASSIIQGGEQYF
j_call: TRBJ2-7; clone_size: few; v_call: TRBV9; cdr3_length: 14; d_call: NA; cdr3_nt: TGTGCCAGCAGCCCAACCGACATGCCCTACGAGCAGTACTTC; cdr3_aa: CASSPTDMPYEQYF
j_call: TRBJ1-1; clone_size: NA; v_call: TRBV6-5; cdr3_length: 13; d_call: NA; cdr3_nt: TGTGCCAGCAGTTATATGGGGGGTTATGAAGCTTTCTTT; cdr3_aa: CASSYMGGYEAFF
j_call: TRBJ2-2; clone_size: NA; v_call: TRBV10-3; cdr3_length: 19; d_call: TRBD1; cdr3_nt: TGTGCCACCAACCCCGCGGGAATGGGACAGGGCAGGAACACCGGGGAGCTGTTTTTT; cdr3_aa: CATNPAGMGQGRNTGELFF
j_call: TRBJ1-5; clone_size: NA; v_call: TRBV5-4; cdr3_length: 16; d_call: NA; cdr3_nt: TGTGCCAGCAGCTTGTGGGGGGGAGTGAGCAATCAGCCCCAGCATTTT; cdr3_aa: CASSLWGGVSNQPQHF
j_call: TRBJ1-5; clone_size: NA; v_call: TRBV12-3/TRBV12-4; cdr3_length: 13; d_call: NA; cdr3_nt: TGTGCCAGCAGTTTTCAAGGCAATCAGCCCCAGCATTTT; cdr3_aa: CASSFQGNQPQHF
j_call: TRBJ1-1; clone_size: NA; v_call: TRBV23-1; cdr3_length: 14; d_call: NA; cdr3_nt: TGCGCCAGCAGTCAACACAGCTTGAACACTGAAGCTTTCTTT; cdr3_aa: CASSQHSLNTEAFF
j_call: TRBJ1-2; clone_size: NA; v_call: TRBV2; cdr3_length: 14; d_call: TRBD1; cdr3_nt: TGTGCCAGCCGCAACTCCGGGACAGACTATGGCTACACCTTC; cdr3_aa: CASRNSGTDYGYTF
j_call: TRBJ1-4; clone_size: NA; v_call: TRBV27; cdr3_length: 15; d_call: NA; cdr3_nt: TGTGCCAGCAGTTCCCTAAGGGGGTTCGGTGAAAAACTGTTTTTT; cdr3_aa: CASSSLRGFGEKLFF
j_call: TRBJ2-2; clone_size: NA; v_call: TRBV5-4; cdr3_length: 18; d_call: NA; cdr3_nt: TGTGCCAGCAGCTCCGGGGGCCGGACGCCGCGTAGCACCGGGGAGCTGTTTTTT; cdr3_aa: CASSSGGRTPRSTGELFF
j_call: TRBJ2-7; clone_size: NA; v_call: TRBV6-1; cdr3_length: 12; d_call: NA; cdr3_nt: TGTGCCAGCAGTGAACAGGTCTACGAGCAGTACTTC; cdr3_aa: CASSEQVYEQYF
j_call: TRBJ1-5; clone_size: NA; v_call: TRBV5-5; cdr3_length: 15; d_call: TRBD1; cdr3_nt: TGTGCCAGCAGCCCGGGGACAGGCAGCAATCAGCCCCAGCATTTT; cdr3_aa: CASSPGTGSNQPQHF
j_call: TRBJ2-5; clone_size: NA; v_call: TRBV5-1; cdr3_length: 15; d_call: NA; cdr3_nt: TGCGCCAGCAGCTTGGAGGTACAGGGAGGTGAGACCCAGTACTTC; cdr3_aa: CASSLEVQGGETQYF
j_call: TRBJ1-3; clone_size: NA; v_call: TRBV9; cdr3_length: 18; d_call: TRBD1; cdr3_nt: TGTGCCAGCAGCGTAGAGGGGGGACAGGTTAACTCTGGAAACACCATATATTTT; cdr3_aa: CASSVEGGQVNSGNTIYF
j_call: TRBJ1-2; clone_size: NA; v_call: TRBV27; cdr3_length: 13; d_call: NA; cdr3_nt: TGTGCCAGCAGTTTATCGTGGCCGGGTGGCTACACCTTC; cdr3_aa: CASSLSWPGGYTF
j_call: TRBJ1-4; clone_size: NA; v_call: TRBV2; cdr3_length: 15; d_call: TRBD1; cdr3_nt: TGTGCCGGCTCCCGGGACAGGGTATTTGGCGAAAAACTGTTTTTT; cdr3_aa: CAGSRDRVFGEKLFF
j_call: TRBJ2-1; clone_size: NA; v_call: TRBV28; cdr3_length: 12; d_call: NA; cdr3_nt: TGTGCCAGCAGCCTCACGACCCGGGAGCAGTTCTTC; cdr3_aa: CASSLTTREQFF
j_call: TRBJ2-5; clone_size: NA; v_call: TRBV7-8; cdr3_length: 15; d_call: NA; cdr3_nt: TGTGCCAGCACCCTTAGGGGGAGAGTTCAAGAGACCCAGTACTTC; cdr3_aa: CASTLRGRVQETQYF
j_call: TRBJ2-7; clone_size: NA; v_call: TRBV11-2; cdr3_length: 12; d_call: NA; cdr3_nt: TGTGCCAGCAGCTTAATAGACTACGAGCAGTACTTC; cdr3_aa: CASSLIDYEQYF
j_call: TRBJ1-1; clone_size: NA; v_call: TRBV19; cdr3_length: 15; d_call: NA; cdr3_nt: TGTGCCAGTAGTTTCCCGCGCGGACCGCGCACTGAAGCTTTCTTT; cdr3_aa: CASSFPRGPRTEAFF
j_call: TRBJ1-5; clone_size: NA; v_call: TRBV29-1; cdr3_length: 13; d_call: NA; cdr3_nt: TGCAGCGTTGTATCGGGGACTAATCAGCCCCAGCATTTT; cdr3_aa: CSVVSGTNQPQHF
j_call: TRBJ2-1; clone_size: NA; v_call: TRBV4-1; cdr3_length: 17; d_call: TRBD2; cdr3_nt: TGCGCCAGCAGCCAGGGAGATAGCGGGGGCAGGATTTTTGAGCAGTTCTTC; cdr3_aa: CASSQGDSGGRIFEQFF
j_call: TRBJ2-5; clone_size: once; v_call: TRBV9; cdr3_length: 17; d_call: TRBD1; cdr3_nt: TGTGCCAGCAGCGTGACAGGGACCTTACTTTCGAAAGAGACCCAGTACTTC; cdr3_aa: CASSVTGTLLSKETQYF
j_call: TRBJ1-4; clone_size: NA; v_call: TRBV9; cdr3_length: 14; d_call: NA; cdr3_nt: TGTGCCAGCAGCGTAGGGGTCCCAAGTGAAAAACTGTTTTTT; cdr3_aa: CASSVGVPSEKLFF
j_call: TRBJ1-2; clone_size: NA; v_call: TRBV4-1; cdr3_length: 15; d_call: TRBD1; cdr3_nt: TGCGCCAGCAGCCCGGGGACAGGGAGAGGGCCGGTGGCCACCTTC; cdr3_aa: CASSPGTGRGPVATF
j_call: TRBJ1-6; clone_size: NA; v_call: TRBV2; cdr3_length: 15; d_call: NA; cdr3_nt: TGTGCCAGCAGTTACGGGCACCCAGGGAATTCACCCCTCCACTTT; cdr3_aa: CASSYGHPGNSPLHF
j_call: TRBJ2-1; clone_size: NA; v_call: TRBV3-1/TRBV3-2; cdr3_length: 15; d_call: NA; cdr3_nt: TGTGCCAGCAGCCAAGATCCCGGGAGCCACAATGAGCAGTTCTTC; cdr3_aa: CASSQDPGSHNEQFF
j_call: TRBJ2-2; clone_size: NA; v_call: TRBV6-2/TRBV6-3; cdr3_length: 13; d_call: NA; cdr3_nt: TGTGCCAGCAGTTATGACGGGACCGGGGAGCTGTTTTTT; cdr3_aa: CASSYDGTGELFF
j_call: TRBJ1-5; clone_size: NA; v_call: TRBV6-5; cdr3_length: 15; d_call: NA; cdr3_nt: TGTGCCAGCACCACCGGCATAGCTCGGGATCAGCCCCAGCATTTT; cdr3_aa: CASTTGIARDQPQHF
j_call: TRBJ1-1; clone_size: NA; v_call: TRBV7-8; cdr3_length: 17; d_call: TRBD1; cdr3_nt: TGTGCCAGCAGCTTATTAGGCAGGGGGCTACGGAACACTGAAGCTTTCTTT; cdr3_aa: CASSLLGRGLRNTEAFF
j_call: TRBJ1-1; clone_size: NA; v_call: TRBV6-5; cdr3_length: 14; d_call: NA; cdr3_nt: TGTGCCAGCAGTTCCCAACGACCGAACACTGAAGCTTTCTTT; cdr3_aa: CASSSQRPNTEAFF
j_call: TRBJ1-5; clone_size: NA; v_call: TRBV2; cdr3_length: 16; d_call: TRBD1; cdr3_nt: TGTGCCAGCAGGCCCACCCTGGGGACAGGGGATGGTTCCCAGCATTTT; cdr3_aa: CASRPTLGTGDGSQHF
j_call: TRBJ2-7; clone_size: NA; v_call: TRBV19; cdr3_length: 13; d_call: NA; cdr3_nt: TGTGCCAGTATGGGCGGCAACTCCTACGAGCAGTACTTC; cdr3_aa: CASMGGNSYEQYF
j_call: TRBJ1-3; clone_size: NA; v_call: TRBV6-5; cdr3_length: 15; d_call: NA; cdr3_nt: TGTGCCAGCAGTCTCTCCACCTGGATCAGGAACACCATATATTTT; cdr3_aa: CASSLSTWIRNTIYF
j_call: TRBJ2-3; clone_size: NA; v_call: TRBV27; cdr3_length: 18; d_call: TRBD1; cdr3_nt: TGTGCCAGCAGTGCAGGGACAGGGAGTTATGTTAGCGCAGATACGCAGTATTTT; cdr3_aa: CASSAGTGSYVSADTQYF
j_call: TRBJ1-1; clone_size: few; v_call: TRBV19; cdr3_length: 16; d_call: TRBD1; cdr3_nt: TGTGCCAGTAGTGAAGAGACAGGGGGCGCGGACACTGAAGCTTTCTTT; cdr3_aa: CASSEETGGADTEAFF
j_call: TRBJ1-2; clone_size: NA; v_call: TRBV5-1; cdr3_length: 13; d_call: NA; cdr3_nt: TGCGCCAGCAGCTCTGATGGGGGATATGGCTACACCTTC; cdr3_aa: CASSSDGGYGYTF
j_call: TRBJ2-7; clone_size: NA; v_call: TRBV28; cdr3_length: 12; d_call: NA; cdr3_nt: TGTGCCAGCAGGGGCAGGGACTACGAGCAGTACTTC; cdr3_aa: CASRGRDYEQYF
j_call: TRBJ1-2; clone_size: NA; v_call: TRBV2; cdr3_length: 15; d_call: NA; cdr3_nt: TGTGCCAGCAGTGCGGACTCAGCGACAAGCTATGGCTACACCTTC; cdr3_aa: CASSADSATSYGYTF
j_call: TRBJ2-5; clone_size: once; v_call: TRBV28; cdr3_length: 13; d_call: NA; cdr3_nt: TGTGCCAGCAGTCAGGGGGGGCAAGAGACCCAGTACTTC; cdr3_aa: CASSQGGQETQYF
j_call: TRBJ2-7; clone_size: NA; v_call: TRBV5-4; cdr3_length: 14; d_call: NA; cdr3_nt: TGTGCCAGCAGCCCTGATCTGGGGCGGGGCGAGCAGTACTTC; cdr3_aa: CASSPDLGRGEQYF
j_call: TRBJ1-2; clone_size: NA; v_call: TRBV5-4; cdr3_length: 13; d_call: NA; cdr3_nt: TGTGCCAGCAGCTCCGGGGGGAACTATGGCTACACCTTC; cdr3_aa: CASSSGGNYGYTF
j_call: TRBJ1-5; clone_size: NA; v_call: TRBV5-5; cdr3_length: 15; d_call: NA; cdr3_nt: TGTGCCAGCAGCTTGGGCGCAGGAAACAATCAGCCCCAGCATTTT; cdr3_aa: CASSLGAGNNQPQHF